The clone carrying this TCR beta chain was counted at least ten times. What it binds is not known. The source of the sample is a study of T cells in Graves' hyperthyroidism and ophthalmopathy. The study, taken as a whole, reports: Most clonotypes expanded in the thyroid (above 0.001) were also present in blood.

TCR beta CDR3 sequences were amplified from RNA transcripts. With the HTBI primer set, the TCR CDR3 went through a first round of RT-PCR. TCRdb re-called the multiplex PCR reads through MiXCR, storing one row per CDR3 protein. The table includes some 460,000 distinct CDR3 sequences, less than 20% detected once. Trimming pared 4 bases from V and 1 base from J, leaving 10 bases between. Germline CDR1 MDHEN, CDR2 SYDVKM. This CDR3 region has 14 residues. J is TRBJ2-5 and V is TRBV28; D is uncertain. Sequenced input: blood. The receptor was derived from a woman aged 18-29 years with Graves' hyperthyroidism. The CDR3 region is CASSSFRTQETQYF. In nucleotides, the CDR3 is TGTGCCAGCAGTTCATTCCGGACCCAAGAGACCCAGTACTTC. The whole variable domain, remainder taken from reference TRBV28 and TRBJ2-5, is DVKVTQSSRYLVKRTGEKVFLECVQDMDHENMFWYRQDPGLGLRLIYFSYDVKMKEKGDIPEGYSVSREKKERFSLILESASTNQTSMYLCASSSFRTQETQYFGPGTRLLVL.